These 14 T cell receptor beta chains were sequenced from one sample in a study of OX40 agonist ivuxolimab in advanced cancers. Clones were sequenced by immunoSEQ multiplex PCR, and TCRdb holds only the in-frame ones, with some missing. Of fewer than 80,000 clones in the sample, about 86% were seen once. The source material was CD4+ or CD8+ T cells sorted from blood, sampled in a trial of the OX40 agonist ivuxolimab. The receptors stem from an adult with an advanced solid tumor such as melanoma, head and neck, liver or kidney cancer.

The V and J genes are TRBV2 and TRBJ2-6; 7 bases line up with TRBD2. V shed 7 bases and J 0 bases; nucleotides not matched to a gene: 12. This CDR3 is built from 18 residues. Germline V gives CDR1 SNHLY, CDR2 FYNNEI. In DNA form, the CDR3 reads TGTGCCAGCACCGAGGGACTAAGGACGAGCTCTGGGGCCAACGTCCTGACTTTC. Translation gives CASTEGLRTSSGANVLTF.

The V call is TRBV6-5, the J call TRBJ2-7; TRBD2 is a possible D gene (5 bases). Germline values: CDR1 MNHEY, CDR2 SVGAGI. The ends were cut back, 0 bases at V and 0 bases at J, with 12 bases in the middle. The CDR3 loop spans 16 amino acids. CDR3 amino acids: CASSYSRASLSYEQYF. The CDR3 DNA sequence: TGTGCCAGCAGTTACTCGAGGGCGAGCCTCTCCTACGAGCAGTACTTC.

The rearrangement links TRBV9 to TRBJ2-3; D possibly corresponds to TRBD2 (6 bases). The CDR3 extends over 15 amino acids. V was trimmed by 0 bases and J by 0 bases, leaving 8 bases between them. Germline V gene sequence: CDR1 SGDLS, CDR2 YYNGEE. The CDR3, as DNA: TGTGCCAGCAGCGTAGTGGGGACTAGCACAGATACGCAGTATTTT. Its protein is CASSVVGTSTDTQYF.

The chain combines TRBV14 with TRBJ2-1; 14 positions match TRBD2. Looked up from germline, CDR1 is SGHDN and CDR2 is FVKESK. V was clipped by 1 base and J by 6 bases; unmatched bases: 2. This CDR3 spans 16 amino acids. CDR3: CASSQGLAGGLNEQFF. CDR3 in DNA: TGTGCCAGCAGCCAAGGACTAGCGGGAGGGCTCAATGAGCAGTTCTTC.

This chain joins TRBV5-8 and TRBJ1-1, with TRBD1 as a possible D gene (6 bases). Germline assignment: CDR1 SGHTS and CDR2 YDEGEE. CDR3 length: 13 residues. Between the trimmed V and J ends, which lost 1 base and 5 bases, there was a span of 9 bases. Here the CDR3 reads CASSLNRDTEAFF. As DNA, the CDR3 is TGTGCCAGCAGCTTGAACAGGGATACTGAAGCTTTCTTT.

The rearrangement joins TRBV27 to TRBJ2-7, with 14 positions matching TRBD2. CDR3 size: 14 residues. Losses at the gene ends were 10 bases for V and 0 bases for J; bases not matched to a gene: 2. CDR1 and CDR2 from the germline V gene are MNHEY and SMNVEV (reference sequence). The CDR3 DNA reads TGTGCCACCGGGACTAGCGGGGGCTCCTACGAGCAGTACTTC. As protein: CATGTSGGSYEQYF.

The sample holds a few counts of this clone. The chain carries TRBV19 and TRBJ1-3; a weak D match, TRBD1 (6 bases). CDR3 size: 13 residues. With 10 bases removed from V and 3 bases from J, the gap between germline ends came to 13 bases. Per the germline V gene, CDR1 is LNHDA and CDR2 is SQIVND (reference sequence). The CDR3 nucleotides read TGTGCCACCGGACAGCAGGGTGGAAACACCATATATTTT. Translated: CATGQQGGNTIYF.

A single count supports this clone. The DNA of the CDR3 is TGCGCCAGCAGCCAAGATATCTCCTTTTATGGCTACACCTTC. Encoded protein: CASSQDISFYGYTF. The J gene is TRBJ1-2, the V gene TRBV4-3, with unresolved D. The CDR3 extends over 14 amino acids. CDR1 and CDR2 (germline): LGHNA, YSLEER. Trimming took off 0 bases at V and 5 bases at J, with 10 bases between the two ends.

As regards this clone: Compared with germline, one end of the junction differs, possibly owing to a read error. The J gene is TRBJ1-3, the V gene TRBV9, with D perhaps TRBD1 (5 bases). The CDR3 consists of 16 residues. CDR1 SGDLS and CDR2 YYNGEE come from the germline V gene. The CDR3 reads CASTVEGRVSGNTIYF. CDR3 bases: TGTGCCAGCACCGTAGAGGGACGGGTCTCTGGAAACACCATATATTTT.

The chain links TRBV6-1 to TRBJ2-1; D is possibly TRBD2 (5 bases). The CDR3 is 11 amino acids. Germline V lookup: CDR1 MNHNS, CDR2 SASEGT. Between the trimmed V and J ends, which lost 7 bases and 6 bases, there was a span of 7 bases. This CDR3 is CASTGINEQFF. CDR3 bases: TGTGCCAGCACGGGGATCAATGAGCAGTTCTTC.

The gene calls are TRBV7-2 and TRBJ2-5; the D gene is possibly TRBD1 (5 bases). The CDR3 spans 13 residues. CDR1 is SGHTA, CDR2 FQGNSA, per germline. With 3 bases removed from V and 2 bases from J, the gap between germline ends came to 7 bases. The CDR3 protein is CASSLRTQETQYF. CDR3 nucleotide sequence: TGTGCCAGCAGCTTGAGGACACAAGAGACCCAGTACTTC.

This clone was counted between two and nine times. The chain employs TRBV11-2 and TRBJ2-5; 11 bases line up with TRBD2. Trimming took 5 bases from V and 4 from J; bases not matched to a gene: 3. This CDR3 is built from 14 residues. The germline V gene has CDR1 SGHAT and CDR2 FQNNGV. Here the CDR3 reads CASSPTSGRETQYF. Here the CDR3 DNA reads TGTGCCAGCAGCCCAACTAGCGGGAGAGAGACCCAGTACTTC. The whole variable domain, filled in from reference TRBV11-2 and TRBJ2-5, reads EAGVAQSPRYKIIEKRQSVAFWCNPISGHATLYWYQQILGQGPKLLIQFQNNGVVDDSQLPKDRFSAERLKGVDSTLKIQPAKLEDSAVYLCASSPTSGRETQYFGPGTRLLVL.

This clone was seen a handful of times. The CDR3 loop is CATSREQGSNYTEAFF. The CDR3 nucleotides are TGTGCCACCAGCAGAGAACAGGGCAGTAATTACACTGAAGCTTTCTTT. V gene TRBV15 combines with J gene TRBJ1-1; tentatively, D is TRBD1 (6 bases). Deletions cut 0 bases from V and 3 bases from J, with 14 bases between. CDR1 is LNHNV and CDR2 is YYDKDF in the germline V gene (reference sequence). This CDR3 has 16 residues. Full variable domain (outside the CDR3, taken from reference TRBV15 and TRBJ1-1): DAMVIQNPRYQVTQFGKPVTLSCSQTLNHNVMYWYQQKSSQAPKLLFHYYDKDFNNEADTPDNFQSRRPNTSFCFLDIRSPGLGDTAMYLCATSREQGSNYTEAFFGQGTRLTVV.

The chain joins TRBV5-1 to TRBJ2-3, with D unclear. V dropped 4 bases and J dropped 4 bases, with 25 bases sitting between them. Germline V gene data show CDR1 as SGHRS and CDR2 as YFSETQ. This CDR3 is built from 18 residues. CDR3 nucleotides: TGCGCCAGCAGCCGATCTCCGGCCGCCTCCGGTACAGCAGATACGCAGTATTTT. Protein sequence: CASSRSPAASGTADTQYF.